Each of the 2 T cell receptor beta chains below was sequenced from the same sample in a study of blood T cell repertoires in COVID-19. The assay was immunoSEQ multiplex PCR, and TCRdb's table has in-frame clones only and misses some. The sample has about 270,000 clones, 80% to 90% seen once; the top ten hold roughly 10%. Sequenced input: peripheral blood. Receptor source: a woman in her forties or fifties who had recovered from COVID-19.

The genes are TRBV19 and TRBJ1-2, with a weak D call TRBD1 (5 bases). CDR3 length equals 12 residues. The germline V gene has CDR1 LNHDA and CDR2 SQIVND (reference sequence). V shed 9 bases and J shed 3 bases, with 11 bases lying between them. The DNA for the CDR3 is TGTGCCAGCAGGGACTACTACTATGGCTACACCTTC. It encodes CASRDYYYGYTF.

This clone turned up a few times. The J gene is TRBJ2-5, the V gene TRBV3-1 (or the pseudogene TRBV3-2); tentative D call: TRBD1 (5 bases). The CDR3 has 14 amino acids. In germline, CDR1 is LGHDT, CDR2 YNNKEL (reference sequence). V lost 2 bases and J 5 bases, leaving 12 bases between the germline ends. CDR3 bases: TGTGCCAGCAGCCAATTTGTAGACAGTGAGACCCAGTACTTC. The encoded protein is CASSQFVDSETQYF.